Below are 30 T cell receptor beta chains sequenced from a single sample in a study of CD8 T cells in ankylosing spondylitis. TCRdb reprocessed the 5' RACE reads with MiXCR, giving one entry per CDR3 protein. Found here are some 37,000 distinct CDR3 sequences, 6% of them singletons; the top ten hold approximately 12%. Sequencing was carried out using blood, either unsorted or a sorted T cell fraction (not recorded which). These receptors came from a male donor with ankylosing spondylitis or in good health (not recorded which).

There are many counts of this clonotype. The chain employs TRBV5-6 and TRBJ2-1; no clear D. Germline loops: CDR1 SGHDT, CDR2 YYEEEE. The V end lost 5 bases, the J end lost 0 bases, and 12 bases lay between the germline ends. CDR3 length equals 15 residues. CDR3 amino acids: CASRRTGDSYNEQFF. CDR3 DNA sequence: TGTGCCAGCAGACGGACCGGCGACTCCTACAATGAGCAGTTCTTC.

This clonotype has ten or more counts. J is TRBJ2-2 and V is TRBV11-2, with D perhaps matching TRBD2 (6 bases). CDR3 length: 15 residues. The V end was cut by 3 bases, the J end by 4 bases, with 12 bases between. From germline, CDR1 is SGHAT and CDR2 FQNNGV. The CDR3 DNA follows: TGTGCCAGCAGCTTGGCGGGACCCCTCACCGGGGAGCTGTTTTTT. Protein sequence: CASSLAGPLTGELFF.

This clonotype appeared many times. The V call is TRBV5-1, the J call TRBJ2-7; tentative D call: TRBD1 (5 bases). The germline V gene encodes CDR1 SGHRS and CDR2 YFSETQ. V lost 0 bases to trimming and J lost 3 bases, with 10 bases between them. The CDR3 length is 14 residues. CDR3 in amino acids: CASSLGQGYYEQYF. In DNA form, the CDR3 reads TGCGCCAGCAGCTTGGGGCAGGGCTACTACGAGCAGTACTTC.

This clonotype showed up many times. The V call is TRBV3-1, the J call TRBJ1-4; D gene uncertain. This CDR3 contains 15 residues. Trimming removed 4 bases from V and 5 bases from J, with 14 bases in between. Germline loops: CDR1 LGHDT, CDR2 YNNKEL (reference sequence). The CDR3 loop is CASSPSGQENEKLFF. The CDR3 DNA is TGTGCCAGCAGCCCATCTGGGCAGGAAAATGAAAAACTGTTTTTT.

There are many counts of this clonotype. The V call is TRBV20-1, the J call TRBJ2-2; 8 bases fit TRBD1. Germline V gene lookup returns CDR1 DFQATT and CDR2 SNEGSKA (reference sequence). This CDR3 region has 15 residues. Germline trimming cut 5 bases from V and 5 bases from J; bases unmatched to any gene: 10. The CDR3 spells CSAPNRGTQTGELFF. For the CDR3, the DNA is TGCAGTGCTCCCAACAGGGGGACCCAGACCGGGGAGCTGTTTTTT.

V and J are TRBV6-1 and TRBJ2-3; D might be TRBD2 (6 bases). This CDR3 contains 14 residues. CDR1 and CDR2 (germline): MNHNS, SASEGT. The ends were cut back, 4 bases at V and 4 bases at J, with 12 bases in the middle. The CDR3 region is CASSGRLEADTQYF. CDR3 bases: TGTGCCAGCAGTGGCCGACTAGAGGCAGATACGCAGTATTTT.

This clonotype was seen at least ten times. The CDR3 is CASSYGRQSYNSPLHF. The DNA of the CDR3 is TGTGCCAGCAGTTACGGGAGACAATCCTATAATTCACCCCTCCACTTT. The V call is TRBV6-5, the J call TRBJ1-6, with D uncertain. The germline CDR1 and CDR2 sequences are MNHEY and SVGAGI. The CDR3 is made up of 16 amino acids. Trimming removed 2 bases from V and 1 base from J, with 9 bases in between.

The chain combines TRBV5-5 with TRBJ2-5; a possible D gene is TRBD1 (5 bases). The V end was cut by 0 bases, the J end by 4 bases, with 10 bases between. CDR1 and CDR2 from the germline V gene are SGHKS and YYEKEE (reference sequence). The CDR3 is 14 residues long. The CDR3: CASSLVRVGETQYF. DNA for the CDR3: TGTGCCAGCAGCTTGGTCAGGGTAGGAGAGACCCAGTACTTC.

This clonotype was seen ten or more times. This CDR3 is CASTWSGETQYF. The CDR3 coding sequence is TGTGCCAGCACCTGGAGTGGAGAGACCCAGTACTTC. The chain joins TRBV7-2 to TRBJ2-5; D uncertain. Germline values: CDR1 SGHTA, CDR2 FQGNSA. V was shortened by 7 bases and J by 4 bases, with 10 bases between the two germline ends. The CDR3 sequence is 12 residues long.

This clonotype was counted at least ten times. This sequence joins TRBV19 and TRBJ1-1; tentative D call: TRBD1 (6 bases). Germline CDR1 and CDR2: LNHDA and SQIVND (reference sequence). Trimming removed 1 base from V and 5 bases from J, with 11 bases in between. CDR3 length: 14 amino acids. Written as DNA, the CDR3 is TGTGCCAGTAGTATAGGCCAGGGGATGACTGAAGCTTTCTTT. The encoded protein is CASSIGQGMTEAFF.

This clonotype showed up many times. This chain's CDR3 is CASSLGLPGNTIYF. DNA of the CDR3: TGTGCCAGCAGCTTGGGGCTCCCTGGAAACACCATATATTTT. The V and J genes are TRBV5-5 and TRBJ1-3, with D uncertain. Germline V lookup: CDR1 SGHKS, CDR2 YYEKEE (reference sequence). CDR3 length: 14 amino acids. Trimming cost V 0 bases and J 2 bases, with 6 bases left between them.

This clonotype showed up many times. The chain combines TRBV6-5 with TRBJ2-1; 9 bases are shared with TRBD1. The CDR3 length is 14 residues. The trim removed 2 bases at V and 7 bases at J, leaving 3 bases unmatched. The germline CDR1 and CDR2 sequences are MNHEY and SVGAGI. CDR3 amino acids: CASSYGGTGNEQFF. The CDR3 nucleotides are TGTGCCAGCAGTTACGGGGGGACAGGGAATGAGCAGTTCTTC.

This clonotype was seen at least ten times. This rearrangement joins TRBV28 to TRBJ1-5; the D is unclear. CDR1 is MDHEN and CDR2 is SYDVKM in the germline V gene. The CDR3 sequence is 13 residues long. Trimming removed 3 bases at V and 6 bases at J, with 9 bases between. This chain's CDR3 is CASSLRGSQPQHF. CDR3 DNA: TGTGCCAGCAGTTTGCGGGGATCTCAGCCCCAGCATTTT.

This clonotype was found many times. V usage is TRBV27 and J usage is TRBJ2-1; no clear D gene. The V and J ends lost 8 bases and 3 bases respectively, with 14 bases between them. Germline-derived CDR1 and CDR2 are MNHEY and SMNVEV (reference sequence). The CDR3 spans 14 residues. The CDR3 bases are TGTGCCAGCGTTCGGTCCCAAGGCTACAATGAGCAGTTCTTC. Its protein is CASVRSQGYNEQFF.

This clonotype was observed many times. The J gene is TRBJ1-2, the V gene TRBV7-6; TRBD1 is a possible D gene (5 bases). This CDR3 is built from 14 residues. Per germline, CDR1 SGHVS and CDR2 FNYEAQ. The germline V and J ends were trimmed by 5 bases and 9 bases, with 19 bases remaining between them. CDR3 residues: CASSLRKEGRRYTF. In DNA, the CDR3 is TGTGCCAGCAGCCTTCGTAAAGAGGGACGGCGCTACACCTTC.

This clonotype was seen many times. This chain connects TRBV12-3 or TRBV12-4 to TRBJ2-5; possible D gene TRBD1, 5 bases. The length of the CDR3 is 13 residues. Trimming took off 5 bases at V and 1 base at J, with 8 bases between the two ends. As DNA, the CDR3 is TGTGCCAGCAGTCAGGGTACCCAAGAGACCCAGTACTTC. Its protein is CASSQGTQETQYF.

This clonotype came up many times. The rearrangement uses TRBV5-1 and TRBJ1-1; 9 bases agree with TRBD1. The length of the CDR3 is 14 residues. V shed 5 bases, J shed 9 bases, and the junction held 11 bases outside the gene matches. Germline V CDR1 and CDR2: SGHRS, YFSETQ. The CDR3 DNA follows: TGCGCCAGCAGAATACAGGGGGCGGATTTTCAAGCTTTCTTT. This translates into CASRIQGADFQAFF. Full variable domain (rest looked up from reference TRBV5-1 and TRBJ1-1): KAGVTQTPRYLIKTRGQQVTLSCSPISGHRSVSWYQQTPGQGLQFLFEYFSETQRNKGNFPGRFSGRQFSNSRSEMNVSTLELGDSALYLCASRIQGADFQAFFGQGTRLTVV.

This clonotype was counted ten times or more. The chain has TRBV24-1 and TRBJ2-1; D gene ambiguous. Germline loops: CDR1 KGHDR, CDR2 SFDVKD. Between the trimmed V and J ends, which lost 1 base and 0 bases, there was a span of 6 bases. CDR3 length: 15 residues. The DNA for the CDR3 is TGTGCCACCAGTGATTTAGCAGGCTCCTACAATGAGCAGTTCTTC. It is translated as CATSDLAGSYNEQFF.

This clonotype was seen repeatedly, ten times or more. The rearrangement joins TRBV15 to TRBJ1-1; D is uncertain. Germline CDR1 and CDR2: LNHNV and YYDKDF (reference sequence). CDR3 length equals 16 residues. Trimming removed 3 bases from V and 2 bases from J, with 16 bases in between. CDR3 nucleotides: TGTGCCACCAGCAGGCCACTAGTGGGTAGAAACACTGAAGCTTTCTTT. The encoded protein is CATSRPLVGRNTEAFF.

This clonotype has ten or more counts. The V call is TRBV19, the J call TRBJ1-1, with D unclear. This CDR3 comprises 16 residues. Germline V gene lookup returns CDR1 LNHDA and CDR2 SQIVND (reference sequence). V was pared by 3 bases and J by 0 bases, with 14 bases between. CDR3 sequence: CASSIGPGPMNTEAFF. The CDR3, as DNA: TGTGCCAGTAGTATTGGGCCAGGCCCCATGAACACTGAAGCTTTCTTT.

This clonotype was detected many times. The chain carries TRBV5-1 and TRBJ2-7, with D possibly being TRBD1 or TRBD2 (5 bases each). V lost 0 bases, J lost 2 bases, and 15 bases lay in between. The CDR3 covers 16 residues. Germline values: CDR1 SGHRS, CDR2 YFSETQ. The CDR3 here is CASSLGLGTATYEQYF. CDR3 coding DNA: TGCGCCAGCAGCTTGGGGTTAGGGACGGCTACCTACGAGCAGTACTTC.

This clonotype was detected many times. The genes are TRBV29-1 and TRBJ1-1; D ambiguous. V gave up 1 base and J gave up 6 bases, with 12 bases separating them. The CDR3 contains 13 residues. Germline V lookup: CDR1 SQVTM, CDR2 ANQGSEA. CDR3 DNA: TGCAGCGTTGAAGGTACGTGGGAGCCTGAAGCTTTCTTT. This sequence encodes CSVEGTWEPEAFF.

This clonotype was recorded at least ten times. This sequence joins TRBV6-5 and TRBJ2-2; a possible D gene is TRBD2 (6 bases). CDR3 length: 16 residues. Germline values: CDR1 MNHEY, CDR2 SVGAGI. Between the trimmed V and J ends, which lost 0 bases and 5 bases, there was a span of 13 bases. The CDR3 here is CASSYSIGGFTGELFF. As DNA, the CDR3 is TGTGCCAGCAGTTACTCGATCGGGGGTTTTACCGGGGAGCTGTTTTTT.

Ten or more counts support this clonotype. This chain's CDR3 is CSVGDFYEQYF. CDR3 sequence (DNA): TGCAGCGTTGGAGACTTCTACGAGCAGTACTTC. The gene calls are TRBV29-1 and TRBJ2-7; D call uncertain. Deletions cut 4 bases from V and 3 bases from J, with 7 bases between. CDR1 SQVTM and CDR2 ANQGSEA come from the germline V gene. The CDR3 runs to 11 residues.

This clonotype came up many times. This chain uses TRBV4-2 with TRBJ2-3; TRBD1 matches 9 bases. V was pared by 0 bases and J by 4 bases, with 5 bases of the junction left unmatched. Germline CDR1 reads LGHNA; CDR2 reads YNFKEQ. The CDR3 is made up of 16 amino acids. The CDR3 DNA sequence: TGTGCCAGCAGCCAAGACCAGGGACAGGGTGCAGATACGCAGTATTTT. Translated: CASSQDQGQGADTQYF.

This clonotype was seen at least ten times. This chain links TRBV27 with TRBJ2-4, with 13 bases aligning to TRBD2. The CDR3 runs 17 residues. V gave up 6 bases and J gave up 2 bases; unmatched junction bases: 7. Germline CDR1 MNHEY, CDR2 SMNVEV (reference sequence). CDR3: CASSLTGLAGTKNIQYF. As DNA, the CDR3 is TGTGCCAGCAGCCTCACGGGACTAGCGGGAACCAAAAACATTCAGTACTTC.

The genes are TRBV29-1 and TRBJ2-7; D gene ambiguous. CDR3 size: 11 residues. The V and J ends lost 3 bases and 6 bases respectively, with 9 bases between them. CDR1 and CDR2 (germline): SQVTM, ANQGSEA. The CDR3 reads CSVEVASEQYF. The CDR3, as DNA: TGCAGCGTTGAGGTCGCCTCCGAGCAGTACTTC.

To note about this clonotype: It may be a read error: a sequence one base away is much more abundant. This chain links TRBV18 with TRBJ1-4; D gene ambiguous. The CDR3 is 15 residues long. Germline assignment: CDR1 KGHSH and CDR2 LQKENI. The CDR3 is CVSSPVTATNEKLFF. DNA for the CDR3: TGTGTCAGCTCACCAGTTACAGCAACTAATGAAAAACTGTTTTTT.

Ten or more counts support this clonotype. V and J are TRBV12-3 or TRBV12-4 and TRBJ2-1, with TRBD1 matching 7 bases. The CDR3 contains 16 residues. V dropped 1 base and J dropped 2; count of bases not matched to a gene: 5. The CDR3 bases are TGTGCCAGCAGTTTAGTTGAGGGGGCCGCCTACAATGAGCAGTTCTTC. Its translation is CASSLVEGAAYNEQFF.

In its sample, this clonotype was seen many times. One end of the junction is discordant with germline, which a read error may explain. DNA for the CDR3: TGTGCTAGCAGCTTAGGGCGGGGATACACAGATACGCAGTATTTT. It codes for CASSLGRGYTDTQYF. The rearrangement uses TRBV7-7 and TRBJ2-3; weak D call: TRBD2 (6 bases). Germline loops: CDR1 SSHAT, CDR2 FNYEAQ (reference sequence). This CDR3 spans 15 amino acids.